These T cell receptor beta chains were read from a single sample in a study of blood T cells in healthy people across ages. TCRdb reanalysed the 5' RACE reads using MiXCR and keeps one entry per CDR3 protein. Of about 750,000 distinct CDR3 sequences detected, 40% to 65% appear once; the ten largest clones hold about 42%. Input material: blood. The receptors were gathered from a man of 80 years or more in good health. Both conserved end residues are part of each CDR3. A D gene is named only where the DNA matches it firmly. For some rows the clone size is stated as once, few or many, or as a class when expanded; others skip it.

>12|TRBV20-1|TRBJ2-5|TRBD2|many
TGCAGTGCCCCGATAGCGGGAGAGACCCAGTACTTC
CSAPIAGETQYF
>18|TRBV7-3|TRBJ2-3|TRBD1|few
TGTGCCAGCAGCTTTCGACAGGGTGCGGGTCTTGGCACAGATACGCAGTATTTT
CASSFRQGAGLGTDTQYF
>15|TRBV2|TRBJ1-1|TRBD1|-
TGTGCCAGCAGTGAACAGGGGGCTATGAACACTGAAGCTTTCTTT
CASSEQGAMNTEAFF
>15|TRBV18|TRBJ2-7|TRBD1|-
TGTGCTAGCTCACAGGTGGGACAGGGTCGCAGCGAGCAGTACTTC
CASSQVGQGRSEQYF
>15|TRBV25-1|TRBJ1-5|-|once
TGTGCCAGCAGTGATTCAGGATATAGCAATCAGCCCCAGCATTTT
CASSDSGYSNQPQHF
>16|TRBV6-6|TRBJ2-7|TRBD1|few
TGTGCCAGCAGTTACGCTACCGGGACAGGACCCTACGAGCAGTACTTC
CASSYATGTGPYEQYF
>11|TRBV10-3|TRBJ2-5|-|few
TGTGCCATCAGGGGTCAAGAGACCCAGTACTTC
CAIRGQETQYF
>16|TRBV10-3|TRBJ1-5|TRBD1|-
TGTGCCATCGGGGGGGACAGGGTGGATGGCAATCAGCCCCAGCATTTT
CAIGGDRVDGNQPQHF
>17|TRBV28|TRBJ2-7|TRBD1|-
TGTGCCAGCACCACCCAGAGAGAGGGGGCTGCCCCTTACGAGCAGTACTTC
CASTTQREGAAPYEQYF
>16|TRBV10-1|TRBJ2-1|TRBD2|-
TGCGCCAGCAGTGCCGGGACTAGCGGGAGAGGGAATGAGCAGTTCTTC
CASSAGTSGRGNEQFF
>16|TRBV28|TRBJ2-1|-|-
TGTGCCAGCAGTCCGTTGGGGGGTCCCTCCTACAATGAGCAGTTCTTC
CASSPLGGPSYNEQFF
>14|TRBV27|TRBJ1-5|TRBD1|-
TGTGCCAGCAGTCAAGACAGGGGGACTCAGCCCCAGCATTTT
CASSQDRGTQPQHF
>15|TRBV7-2|TRBJ2-7|-|-
TGTGCCAGCACCCCAGGGGGGAGGGGCTCCTACGAGCAGTACTTC
CASTPGGRGSYEQYF
>12|TRBV12-3/TRBV12-4|TRBJ2-3|-|-
TGTGCCAGCAGATTATCCTCAGATACGCAGTATTTT
CASRLSSDTQYF
>13|TRBV6-2/TRBV6-3|TRBJ2-6|-|few
TGTGCCAGCAGACAAGAGGGGGCCAACGTCCTGACTTTC
CASRQEGANVLTF
>16|TRBV7-2|TRBJ2-7|TRBD2|-
TGTGCCAGCAGCTTAGAACTAGCGGGAGGGTCACACGAGCAGTACTTC
CASSLELAGGSHEQYF
>16|TRBV20-1|TRBJ2-6|-|-
TGCAGTGCTATAAGGGGTGCCGTCTCTGGGGCCAATGTCCTGACTTTC
CSAIRGAVSGANVLTF
>15|TRBV5-1|TRBJ2-5|-|-
TGCGCCGGCAGCCCCACTAGCAGGGACCAAGAGACCCAGTACTTC
CAGSPTSRDQETQYF
>15|TRBV18|TRBJ2-1|-|-
TGTGCCAGCTCACCACAATTCTTGGACTACAATGAGCAGTTCTTC
CASSPQFLDYNEQFF
>13|TRBV4-1|TRBJ2-2|-|-
TGCGCCAGCAGCCACTTAGACCCCGGGGAGCTGTTTTTT
CASSHLDPGELFF
>14|TRBV7-8|TRBJ2-1|-|-
TGTGCCAGCAGCCCTGATGGCGTTTACAATGAGCAGTTCTTC
CASSPDGVYNEQFF
>14|TRBV9|TRBJ2-2|-|-
TGTGCCAGCAGCGACGTCACTAGTGCCGGGGAGCTGTTTTTT
CASSDVTSAGELFF
>15|TRBV15|TRBJ2-3|-|-
TGTGCCACCAGCAGGGGGGACAACCCGCACAGATACGCGTATTTT
CATSRGDNPHRYAYF
>13|TRBV20-1|TRBJ1-5|TRBD1|few
TGCAGTGCCCGACAGGGAGGCAATCAGCCCCAGCATTTT
CSARQGGNQPQHF
>14|TRBV12-3/TRBV12-4|TRBJ2-5|-|-
TGTGCCAGCACTCGACAGAACCCCACCGAGACCCAGTACTTC
CASTRQNPTETQYF
>15|TRBV6-1|TRBJ2-5|TRBD1|-
TGTGCCAGCAGTACCCGGGACAGGGCCGGGGAGACCCAGTACTTC
CASSTRDRAGETQYF
>15|TRBV9|TRBJ2-7|-|-
TGTGCCAGCAGCTTAGAGGCAGGGGCGGGCTACGAGCAGTACTTC
CASSLEAGAGYEQYF
>13|TRBV2|TRBJ2-7|-|once
TGTGCCAGCAGTGGTGGGCAGGAGGACGAGCAGTACTTC
CASSGGQEDEQYF
>15|TRBV20-1|TRBJ2-5|TRBD2|-
TGCAGTGCTAGAGGACTAGCGGGGGCTCAAGAGACCCAGTACTTC
CSARGLAGAQETQYF
>15|TRBV20-1|TRBJ2-1|TRBD2|-
TGCAGTGCTTTGACTAGCGGGAGCCTGGGCAATGAGCAGTTCTTC
CSALTSGSLGNEQFF
>14|TRBV29-1|TRBJ2-2|-|-
TGCAGCGTCGCACTACGGTTCTCCACCGGGGAGCTGTTTTTT
CSVALRFSTGELFF
>16|TRBV4-2|TRBJ1-6|-|once
TGTGCCAGCAGCCAAGTAGGGGTCGGTGCCGGACGGGACCTCCACTTT
CASSQVGVGAGRDLHF
>12|TRBV6-2/TRBV6-3|TRBJ2-7|-|few
TGTGCCAGCAGTCGCATTACCTACGAGCAGTACTTC
CASSRITYEQYF
>14|TRBV6-6|TRBJ2-5|-|-
TGTGCCAGCAGTTACCAGGGAGGTCAAGAGACCCAGTACTTC
CASSYQGGQETQYF
>16|TRBV29-1|TRBJ2-5|TRBD1|few
TGCAGCGTAACCCTCCGTCCGGGACAGGGCTATGGAGAGCAGTACTTC
CSVTLRPGQGYGEQYF
>16|TRBV6-2/TRBV6-3|TRBJ2-2|TRBD2|-
TGTGCCAGCAGTTACCGCCTAGCGGGAGATACCGGGGAGCTGTTTTTT
CASSYRLAGDTGELFF
>15|TRBV6-6|TRBJ1-1|TRBD1|few
TGTGCCAGCAGTCCTTACAGGGGAGGTGGGTCTGAAGCTTTCTTT
CASSPYRGGGSEAFF
>14|TRBV15|TRBJ2-5|-|-
TGTGCCACCAGCAGAGCTTGGTCCGGAGAGACCCAGTACTTC
CATSRAWSGETQYF
>13|TRBV27|TRBJ2-7|TRBD2|-
TGCGCCAGCAGACTAGCGGGAGTCTACGAGCAGTACTTC
CASRLAGVYEQYF
>15|TRBV5-1|TRBJ2-7|-|-
TGCGCCAGCAGCCCGGAGGCAGCATCCTACAATGAGCAGTACTTC
CASSPEAASYNEQYF
>14|TRBV12-3/TRBV12-4|TRBJ1-3|-|-
TGTGCCAGCAGTTTCAGGGGAGGTGGAAACACCATATATTTT
CASSFRGGGNTIYF
>15|TRBV12-3/TRBV12-4|TRBJ2-3|-|-
TGTGCCAGCAGTTTAGCGGTCCAGGCCTACGCATACGCGTATTTT
CASSLAVQAYAYAYF
>14|TRBV20-1|TRBJ1-5|TRBD1|once
TGCAGTGCTAGAGATAGACAGGGAAGGGAGCCCCAGCATTTT
CSARDRQGREPQHF
>13|TRBV6-2/TRBV6-3|TRBJ2-7|-|-
TGTGCCAGCAGGTCAAGCCTCTCCTACGAGCAGTACTTC
CASRSSLSYEQYF
>15|TRBV2|TRBJ2-6|-|-
TGTGCCAGCAGTGTTGGCCGGCAAGGGGCCAACGTCCTGACTTTC
CASSVGRQGANVLTF
>15|TRBV20-1|TRBJ2-3|-|few
TGCAGTGCTGGGAGGAGGGACGGAGTCACAGATACGCAGTATTTT
CSAGRRDGVTDTQYF
>15|TRBV9|TRBJ1-2|-|-
TGTGCCAGCAGCGTAGTTTCGTCAGGGAGTCATGGCTACACCTTC
CASSVVSSGSHGYTF
>17|TRBV15|TRBJ1-2|TRBD1|-
TGTGCCACCAGCAGAGGTTGGACAGGGGGACCCTTCTATGGCTACACCTTC
CATSRGWTGGPFYGYTF
>16|TRBV25-1|TRBJ2-6|-|few
TGTGCCAGCTCTCGGGGCTCAACATCTGGGGCCAACGTCCTGACTTTC
CASSRGSTSGANVLTF
>20|TRBV11-2|TRBJ2-4|TRBD2|-
TGTGCCAGCAGCTCCCCGACTAGCGGGGCGAAAGGGCCATCCAAAAACATTCAGTACTTC
CASSSPTSGAKGPSKNIQYF
>13|TRBV28|TRBJ1-2|-|-
TGTGCCAGCAGTTCCGAGCAGATCTATGGCTACACCTTC
CASSSEQIYGYTF
>20|TRBV7-2|TRBJ2-7|-|-
TGTGCCAGCAGCCTAGGACAGGGTGGGAGCGGGACCCGCTCCTACAATGAGCAGTACTTC
CASSLGQGGSGTRSYNEQYF
>16|TRBV7-2|TRBJ2-1|-|-
TGTGCCAGCAGCTTAGCAGGACTCGGGACCCTCTATGAGCAGTTCTTC
CASSLAGLGTLYEQFF
>15|TRBV5-1|TRBJ2-5|TRBD2|-
TGCGCCAGCAGCTTGGTGCGGCGGGAGGCCCATGAGCAGTACTTC
CASSLVRREAHEQYF
>16|TRBV7-2|TRBJ2-3|TRBD2|few
TGTGCCAGCAGCCGAGAACCGGGACTACCCACAGATACGCAGTATTTT
CASSREPGLPTDTQYF
>13|TRBV3-1|TRBJ2-7|-|-
TGTGCCAGCAGCCCGTCCCCGGAGTACGAGCAGTACTTC
CASSPSPEYEQYF
>17|TRBV5-1|TRBJ2-1|TRBD2|-
TGCGCCAACAGCCGGGGGACTAGCGGCCTCTCCTACAATGAGCAGTTCTTC
CANSRGTSGLSYNEQFF
>14|TRBV9|TRBJ2-5|-|-
TGTGCCAGCAGCCCCTGGGACCGTGCGTTTGAGCAGTACTTC
CASSPWDRAFEQYF
>13|TRBV3-1|TRBJ2-1|TRBD1|-
TGTGCCAGCAGCCGGGACAGTACCATTGAGCAGTTCTTC
CASSRDSTIEQFF
>18|TRBV5-1|TRBJ2-7|TRBD2|-
TGCGCCAGCAGCCCGGGACTAGCGGGAGGCCCCGCTAATTACGGGCAGTACTTC
CASSPGLAGGPANYGQYF